One sample yielded the 20 T cell receptor beta chains listed below, sequenced in a study of vaccination effects on CD4 cells after COVID-19. The antigens for these receptors are not known. Clones were sequenced by immunoSEQ multiplex PCR, and TCRdb holds only the in-frame ones, with some missing. The profile shows approximately 74,000 clones, 65% to 80% of them singletons. Once cultured for 9 to 11 days, the cells underwent separation to obtain CD4+ T cells. The participants, recipients of two vaccine doses, got either BNT162b2 or mRNA-1273. Source: CD4+ T cells from PBMCs cultured without peptide, taken after COVID-19 vaccination. These receptors all come from a human donor who received a COVID-19 vaccine.

This chain connects TRBV6-5 to TRBJ1-4, with a possible D match to TRBD1 (6 bases). CDR1 and CDR2 from the germline V gene are MNHEY and SVGAGI. V was cut by 7 bases and J by 0 bases, with 9 bases left in between. The CDR3 is made up of 14 amino acids. CDR3 sequence (DNA): TGTGCCAGCATGCGGACAGCAACTAATGAAAAACTGTTTTTT. Translation gives CASMRTATNEKLFF.

This sequence joins TRBV30 and TRBJ2-3; D gene unclear. CDR1 and CDR2 from the germline V gene are GTSNPN and SVGIG (reference sequence). The CDR3 has 11 residues. V shed 2 bases and J shed 4 bases, with 4 bases lying between them. Written as DNA, the CDR3 is TGTGCCTGGAGTCTGGCAGATACGCAGTATTTT. Its protein is CAWSLADTQYF.

This clone was observed a few times. The chain couples TRBV6-2 or TRBV6-3 to TRBJ2-7; the D gene is possibly TRBD1 (6 bases). Per the germline V gene, CDR1 is MNHEY and CDR2 is SVGEGT. V lost 5 bases, J lost 7 bases, and 15 bases lay in between. This CDR3 is 13 amino acids long. The CDR3, as DNA: TGTGCCAGCAGTACAGGGCCTCGGAGAGAGCAGTACGTC. Amino acids: CASSTGPRREQYV.

CDR3 residues: CASSLRYTNTGELFF. CDR3 DNA: TGTGCCAGCAGCTTGCGCTACACGAACACCGGGGAGCTGTTTTTT. The rearrangement links TRBV5-6 to TRBJ2-2; D call uncertain. The CDR3 length is 15 residues. The V gene lost 1 base and the J gene lost 0 bases, with 7 bases spanning the gap. Looked up from germline, CDR1 is SGHDT and CDR2 is YYEEEE.

The chain is built from TRBV19 and TRBJ2-1, with D possibly TRBD1 on 5 matching bases. Trimming took 3 bases from V and 3 from J, leaving 9 bases between them. This CDR3 has 14 amino acids. Germline loops: CDR1 LNHDA, CDR2 SQIVND (reference sequence). This CDR3 is CASSIQGRYNEQFF. CDR3 sequence (DNA): TGTGCCAGTAGTATCCAGGGCCGCTACAATGAGCAGTTCTTC.

The CDR3 spells CASSIGRNTDTQYF. As DNA, the CDR3 is TGTGCCAGTAGTATCGGACGGAACACAGATACGCAGTATTTT. The V gene is TRBV19, the J gene TRBJ2-3; D uncertain. The germline V gene has CDR1 LNHDA and CDR2 SQIVND (reference sequence). V lost 3 bases and J lost 2, with 9 bases in between. CDR3 length: 14 residues.

J is TRBJ2-1 and V is TRBV11-2; weak D call: TRBD2 (5 bases). Trimming cost V 6 bases and J 4 bases, with 13 bases left between them. Germline CDR1 is SGHAT and CDR2 is FQNNGV. CDR3 length: 14 amino acids. Here the CDR3 DNA reads TGTGCCAGCAGTTGGAGCGGTGTATACAATGAGCAGTTCTTC. Amino acid sequence: CASSWSGVYNEQFF.

CDR3 DNA sequence: TGTGCCAGCAGCTTATTGGGTAACGGCCAGCCCCAGCATTTT. The encoded protein is CASSLLGNGQPQHF. The V call is TRBV7-9, the J call TRBJ1-5; no clear D. Trimming shortened V by 2 bases and J by 7 bases, and 12 bases separated the two germline ends. Germline V gene data show CDR1 as SEHNR and CDR2 as FQNEAQ (reference sequence). The CDR3 spans 14 residues.

The chain employs TRBV19 and TRBJ2-3; 10 bases are a match to TRBD1. The V gene end was trimmed by 7 bases and the J gene end by 8 bases; junction bases not matched to a gene: 12. This CDR3 comprises 15 residues. The germline gives CDR1 LNHDA, CDR2 SQIVND (reference sequence). The CDR3 spells CASMGVRTGGGTQYF. Written as DNA, the CDR3 is TGTGCCAGTATGGGTGTGAGGACAGGGGGTGGTACGCAGTATTTT. Full variable domain (outside the CDR3, taken from reference TRBV19 and TRBJ2-3): DGGITQSPKYLFRKEGQNVTLSCEQNLNHDAMYWYRQDPGQGLRLIYYSQIVNDFQKGDIAEGYSVSREKKESFPLTVTSAQKNPTAFYLCASMGVRTGGGTQYFGPGTRLTVL.

The chain joins TRBV19 to TRBJ2-2; D is ambiguous. The CDR3 extends over 13 amino acids. With 5 bases removed from V and 4 bases from J, the gap between germline ends came to 8 bases. CDR1 LNHDA and CDR2 SQIVND come from the germline V gene (reference sequence). The CDR3 sequence is CASSHLGTGELFF. The CDR3 region has the DNA TGTGCCAGTAGTCACCTAGGCACCGGGGAGCTGTTTTTT. Looking up the rest from reference TRBV19 and TRBJ2-2 gives the full variable domain: DGGITQSPKYLFRKEGQNVTLSCEQNLNHDAMYWYRQDPGQGLRLIYYSQIVNDFQKGDIAEGYSVSREKKESFPLTVTSAQKNPTAFYLCASSHLGTGELFFGEGSRLTVL.

The rearrangement links TRBV18 to TRBJ1-1; D call uncertain. Germline V gives CDR1 KGHSH, CDR2 LQKENI. This CDR3 has 14 amino acids. Deletions cut 5 bases from V and 0 bases from J, with 10 bases between. CDR3 protein: CASSNSRVNTEAFF. The CDR3 region has the DNA TGTGCCAGCTCAAATAGCCGAGTGAACACTGAAGCTTTCTTT.

The chain uses TRBV2 and TRBJ2-2, with TRBD1 identical over 7 bases. Germline loops: CDR1 SNHLY, CDR2 FYNNEI. The CDR3 is 14 amino acids. Germline trimming cut 7 bases from V and 4 bases from J; bases unmatched to any gene: 6. The CDR3 here is CASIAGGRTGELFF. CDR3 in DNA: TGTGCCAGCATAGCAGGGGGTCGCACCGGGGAGCTGTTTTTT.

This chain joins TRBV28 and TRBJ1-3; possibly TRBD1 for D (5 bases). Between the trimmed V and J ends, which lost 6 bases and 4 bases, there was a span of 13 bases. In germline, CDR1 is MDHEN, CDR2 SYDVKM. The CDR3 contains 14 residues. CDR3 nucleotide sequence: TGTGCCAGCAGGGCAGGGTACTCCGGAAACACCATATATTTT. Translated, it gives CASRAGYSGNTIYF.

The J gene is TRBJ1-2, the V gene TRBV28; tentative D call: TRBD1 (6 bases). Germline V gene data show CDR1 as MDHEN and CDR2 as SYDVKM. The CDR3 runs 16 residues. Trimming took 5 bases from V and 4 from J, leaving 20 bases between them. The CDR3: CASSLSGTTAIYGYTF. The CDR3 coding sequence is TGTGCCAGCAGTCTCTCTGGGACAACGGCGATCTATGGCTACACCTTC.

V gene TRBV19 combines with J gene TRBJ1-1; 8 bases are shared with TRBD1. This CDR3 spans 15 amino acids. Germline CDR1 and CDR2: LNHDA and SQIVND (reference sequence). J lost 0 bases, V lost 6 bases, and 6 bases had no gene match. Here the CDR3 reads CASRDRALLNTEAFF. The CDR3, as DNA: TGTGCCAGTAGGGACAGGGCCCTTCTGAACACTGAAGCTTTCTTT.

This clone was counted a few times. The chain carries TRBV6-1 and TRBJ1-5; D not resolved. V was clipped by 3 bases and J by 0 bases, with 6 bases between them. The germline CDR1 and CDR2 sequences are MNHNS and SASEGT. This CDR3 is 14 amino acids long. The CDR3 coding sequence is TGTGCCAGCAGTGAGTCGTTTAGCAATCAGCCCCAGCATTTT. It encodes CASSESFSNQPQHF.

The chain joins TRBV5-1 to TRBJ2-2; no firm D call. The V gene lost 2 bases and the J gene lost 8 bases, with 16 bases spanning the gap. Germline CDR1 SGHRS, CDR2 YFSETQ. The CDR3 sequence is 15 residues long. CDR3 coding DNA: TGCGCCAGCAGCTTCCGTTCCATATCGGAAGGGGAGCTGTTTTTT. Residues: CASSFRSISEGELFF.

The sample holds a few counts of this clone. CDR3 sequence (DNA): TGTGCCAGCAGCGTAGTTAAGGGTCAGGGGACAAATCAGCCCCAGCATTTT. It encodes CASSVVKGQGTNQPQHF. This chain uses TRBV9 with TRBJ1-5, with D tentatively TRBD1 (6 bases). The V gene lost 0 bases and the J gene lost 4 bases, with 17 bases spanning the gap. This CDR3 is built from 17 residues. Germline V gene sequence: CDR1 SGDLS, CDR2 YYNGEE.

The CDR3 DNA sequence: TGTGCCAGCAGACACCGGGACAGGGATTATGGCTACACCTTC. Its translation: CASRHRDRDYGYTF. The V and J genes are TRBV5-8 and TRBJ1-2; 9 bases match TRBD1. Germline V gene data show CDR1 as SGHTS and CDR2 as YDEGEE. The CDR3 extends over 14 amino acids. The V segment lost 5 bases and the J segment 5 bases; nucleotides outside the gene matches: 7.

The CDR3 loop is CASSPGQKGALQHF. DNA for the CDR3: TGCGCCAGCAGCCCGGGACAGAAAGGAGCCTTACAGCATTTT. V and J are TRBV5-1 and TRBJ1-5; 7 bases line up with TRBD1. CDR3 length: 14 amino acids. The ends lost 4 bases at V and 13 bases at J; junction bases unmatched: 14. Germline CDR1 is SGHRS and CDR2 is YFSETQ.